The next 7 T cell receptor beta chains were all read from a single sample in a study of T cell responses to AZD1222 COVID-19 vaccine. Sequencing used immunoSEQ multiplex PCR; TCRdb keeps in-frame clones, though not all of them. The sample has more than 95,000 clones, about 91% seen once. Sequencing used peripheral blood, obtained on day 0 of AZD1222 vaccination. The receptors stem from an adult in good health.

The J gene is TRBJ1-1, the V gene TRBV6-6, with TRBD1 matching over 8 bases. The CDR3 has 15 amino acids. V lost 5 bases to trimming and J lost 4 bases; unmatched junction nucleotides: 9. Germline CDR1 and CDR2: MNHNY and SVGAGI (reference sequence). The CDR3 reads CASSRRGQDGTEAFF. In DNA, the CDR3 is TGTGCCAGCAGTCGCCGGGGACAGGATGGCACTGAAGCTTTCTTT.

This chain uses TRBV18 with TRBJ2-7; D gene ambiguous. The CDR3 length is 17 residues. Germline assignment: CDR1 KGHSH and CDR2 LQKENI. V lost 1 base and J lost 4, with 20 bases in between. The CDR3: CASSPLTNRVRDYEQYF. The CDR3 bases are TGTGCCAGCTCACCACTGACGAATCGGGTTCGCGATTACGAGCAGTACTTC.

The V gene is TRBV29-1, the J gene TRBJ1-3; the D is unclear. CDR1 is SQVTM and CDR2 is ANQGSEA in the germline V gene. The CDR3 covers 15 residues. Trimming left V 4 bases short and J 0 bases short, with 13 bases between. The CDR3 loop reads CSVAVLLSSGNTIYF. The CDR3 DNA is TGCAGCGTTGCAGTACTCCTCAGCTCTGGAAACACCATATATTTT.

The DNA of the CDR3 is TGTGCCAGCAGCACAAGGACAGCGAACACCGGGGAGCTGTTTTTT. Residues: CASSTRTANTGELFF. This chain joins TRBV21-1 and TRBJ2-2; the D call TRBD1 from the table was never checked on the DNA. TRBV21-1 is recorded as a pseudogene. The CDR3 contains 15 residues.

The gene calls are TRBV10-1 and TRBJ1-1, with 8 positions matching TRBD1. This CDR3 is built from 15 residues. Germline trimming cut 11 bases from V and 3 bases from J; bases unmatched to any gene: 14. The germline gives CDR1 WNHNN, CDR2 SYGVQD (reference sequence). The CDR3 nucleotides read TGCGCCCCTGGGAAAGGACAGGGCGGGGACACTGAAGCTTTCTTT. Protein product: CAPGKGQGGDTEAFF.

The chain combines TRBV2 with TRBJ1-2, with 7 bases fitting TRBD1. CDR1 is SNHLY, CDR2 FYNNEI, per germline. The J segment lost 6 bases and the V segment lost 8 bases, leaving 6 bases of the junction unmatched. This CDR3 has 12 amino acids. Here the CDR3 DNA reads TGTGCCAGCGCACGGGACAGCCATGGCTACACCTTC. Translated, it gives CASARDSHGYTF. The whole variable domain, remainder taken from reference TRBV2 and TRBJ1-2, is EPEVTQTPSHQVTQMGQEVILRCVPISNHLYFYWYRQILGQKVEFLVSFYNNEISEKSEIFDDQFSVERPDGSNFTLKIRSTKLEDSAMYFCASARDSHGYTFGSGTRLTVV.

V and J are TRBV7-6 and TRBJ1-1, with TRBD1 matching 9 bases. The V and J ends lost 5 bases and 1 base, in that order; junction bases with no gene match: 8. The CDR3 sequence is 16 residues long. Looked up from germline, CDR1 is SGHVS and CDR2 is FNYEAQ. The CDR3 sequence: CASSPLTGGENTEAFF. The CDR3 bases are TGTGCCAGCAGCCCACTGACAGGGGGTGAGAACACTGAAGCTTTCTTT.